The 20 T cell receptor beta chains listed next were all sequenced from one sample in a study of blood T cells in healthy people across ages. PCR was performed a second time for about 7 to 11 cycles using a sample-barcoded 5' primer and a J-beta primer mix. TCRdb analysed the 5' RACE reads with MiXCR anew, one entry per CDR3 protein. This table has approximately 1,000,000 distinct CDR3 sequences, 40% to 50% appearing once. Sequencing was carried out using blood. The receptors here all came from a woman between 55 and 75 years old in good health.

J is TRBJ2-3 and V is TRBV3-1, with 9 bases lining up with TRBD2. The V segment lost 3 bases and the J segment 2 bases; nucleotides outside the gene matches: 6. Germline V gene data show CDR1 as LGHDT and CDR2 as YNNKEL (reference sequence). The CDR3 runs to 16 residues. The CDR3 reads CASSHQLAGPTDTQYF. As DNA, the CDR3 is TGTGCCAGCAGCCACCAGCTAGCGGGGCCCACAGATACGCAGTATTTT.

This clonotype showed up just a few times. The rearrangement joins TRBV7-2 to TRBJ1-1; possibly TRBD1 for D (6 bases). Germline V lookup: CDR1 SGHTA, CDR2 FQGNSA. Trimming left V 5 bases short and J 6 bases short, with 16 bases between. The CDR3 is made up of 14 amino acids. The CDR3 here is CASSDGRGGSEAFF. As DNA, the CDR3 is TGTGCCAGCAGCGACGGCCGAGGGGGGTCTGAAGCTTTCTTT.

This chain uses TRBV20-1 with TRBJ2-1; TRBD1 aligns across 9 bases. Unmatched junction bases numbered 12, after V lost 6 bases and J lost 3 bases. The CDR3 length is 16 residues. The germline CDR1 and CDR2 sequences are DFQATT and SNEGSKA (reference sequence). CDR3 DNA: TGCAGTGCGCCTACCGGGACAGGGAGTTTCTACAATGAGCAGTTCTTC. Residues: CSAPTGTGSFYNEQFF.

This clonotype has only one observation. The CDR3 sequence: CSAPGKRNEQFF. CDR3 nucleotide sequence: TGCAGTGCTCCGGGGAAGCGGAATGAGCAGTTCTTC. This chain uses TRBV20-1 with TRBJ2-1, with TRBD2 as a possible D gene (5 bases). V dropped 5 bases and J dropped 7 bases, with 12 bases sitting between them. Germline V lookup: CDR1 DFQATT, CDR2 SNEGSKA (reference sequence). The length of the CDR3 is 12 residues.

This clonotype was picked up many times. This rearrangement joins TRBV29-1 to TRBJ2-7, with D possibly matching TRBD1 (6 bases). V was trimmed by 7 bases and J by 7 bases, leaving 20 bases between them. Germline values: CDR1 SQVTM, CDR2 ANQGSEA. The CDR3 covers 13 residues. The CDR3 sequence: CSGRQARETEQYF. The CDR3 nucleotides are TGCAGCGGTAGACAGGCCAGAGAGACGGAGCAGTACTTC.

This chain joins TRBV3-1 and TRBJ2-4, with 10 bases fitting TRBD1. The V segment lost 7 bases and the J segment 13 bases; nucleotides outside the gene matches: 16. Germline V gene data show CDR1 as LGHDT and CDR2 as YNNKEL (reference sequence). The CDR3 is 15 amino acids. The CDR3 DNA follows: TGTGCCAGCACCGGTACCGGGACAGGGGCTTGGGAGCAGTACTTC. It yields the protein CASTGTGTGAWEQYF.

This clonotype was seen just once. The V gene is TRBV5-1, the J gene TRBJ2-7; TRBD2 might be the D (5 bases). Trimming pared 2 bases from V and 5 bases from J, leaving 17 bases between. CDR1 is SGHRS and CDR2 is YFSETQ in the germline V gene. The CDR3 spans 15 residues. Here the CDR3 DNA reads TGCGCCAGCAGCTTACACTCGGGATCACGGGACGAGCAGTACTTC. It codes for CASSLHSGSRDEQYF.

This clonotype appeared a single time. CDR3 bases: TGTGCCAGCACCTCCGGGACAGGGCTAAACATTCAGTACTTC. Its protein is CASTSGTGLNIQYF. This chain connects TRBV12-3 or TRBV12-4 to TRBJ2-4; TRBD1 matches 9 bases. V dropped 7 bases and J dropped 6; count of bases not matched to a gene: 7. This CDR3 contains 14 residues.

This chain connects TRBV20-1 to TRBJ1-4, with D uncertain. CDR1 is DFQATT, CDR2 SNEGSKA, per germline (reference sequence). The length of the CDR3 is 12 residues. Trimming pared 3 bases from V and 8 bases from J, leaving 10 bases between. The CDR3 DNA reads TGCAGTGCTAGGCGTGAGAACGAAAAACTGTTTTTT. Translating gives CSARRENEKLFF.

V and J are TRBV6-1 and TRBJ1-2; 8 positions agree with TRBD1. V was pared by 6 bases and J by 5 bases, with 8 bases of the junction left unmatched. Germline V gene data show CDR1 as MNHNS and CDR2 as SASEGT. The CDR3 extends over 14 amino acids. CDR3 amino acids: CASSPTGGAYGYTF. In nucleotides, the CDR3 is TGTGCCAGCAGCCCAACAGGGGGGGCTTATGGCTACACCTTC.

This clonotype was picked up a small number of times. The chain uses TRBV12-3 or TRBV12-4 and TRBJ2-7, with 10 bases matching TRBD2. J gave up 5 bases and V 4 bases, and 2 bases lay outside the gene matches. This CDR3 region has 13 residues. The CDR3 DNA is TGTGCCAGCAGTTCCGGGACTAGCGACGAGCAGTACTTC. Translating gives CASSSGTSDEQYF.

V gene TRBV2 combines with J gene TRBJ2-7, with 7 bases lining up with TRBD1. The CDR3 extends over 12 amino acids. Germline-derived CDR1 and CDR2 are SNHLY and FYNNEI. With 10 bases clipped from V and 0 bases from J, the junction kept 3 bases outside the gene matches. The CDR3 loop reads CATRGRSYEQYF. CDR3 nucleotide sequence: TGTGCCACAAGGGGGCGCTCCTACGAGCAGTACTTC.

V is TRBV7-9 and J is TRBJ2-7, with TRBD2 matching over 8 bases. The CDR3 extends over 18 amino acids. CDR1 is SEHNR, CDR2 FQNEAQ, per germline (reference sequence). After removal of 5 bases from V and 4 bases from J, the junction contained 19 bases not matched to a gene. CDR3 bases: TGTGCCAGCAGCGCCCGCCCTTCTGCTAGCGGGTACGTTTACGAGCAGTACTTC. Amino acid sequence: CASSARPSASGYVYEQYF. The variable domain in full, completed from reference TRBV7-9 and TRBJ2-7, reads DTGVSQNPRHKITKRGQNVTFRCDPISEHNRLYWYRQTLGQGPEFLTYFQNEAQLEKSRLLSDRFSAERPKGSFSTLEIQRTEQGDSAMYLCASSARPSASGYVYEQYFGPGTRLTVT.

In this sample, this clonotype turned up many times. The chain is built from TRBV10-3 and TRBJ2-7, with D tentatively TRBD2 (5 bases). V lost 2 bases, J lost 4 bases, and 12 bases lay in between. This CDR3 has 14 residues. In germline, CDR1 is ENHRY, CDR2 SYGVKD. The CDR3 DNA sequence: TGTGCCATCAGTGAGGGAAGCGGTCCGTACGAGCAGTACTTC. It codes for CAISEGSGPYEQYF.

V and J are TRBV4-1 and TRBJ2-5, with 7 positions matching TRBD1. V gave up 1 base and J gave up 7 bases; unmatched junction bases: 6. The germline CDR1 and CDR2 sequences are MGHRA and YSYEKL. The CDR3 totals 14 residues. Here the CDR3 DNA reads TGCGCCAGCAGCCAAGGGGACAGCAAGGGGACCCAGTACTTC. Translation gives CASSQGDSKGTQYF.

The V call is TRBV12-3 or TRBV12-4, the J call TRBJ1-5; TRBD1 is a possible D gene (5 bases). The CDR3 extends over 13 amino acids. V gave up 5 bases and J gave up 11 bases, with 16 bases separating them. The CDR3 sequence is CASSPGHRGAQHF. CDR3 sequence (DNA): TGTGCCAGCAGTCCCGGACACCGCGGAGCCCAGCATTTT.

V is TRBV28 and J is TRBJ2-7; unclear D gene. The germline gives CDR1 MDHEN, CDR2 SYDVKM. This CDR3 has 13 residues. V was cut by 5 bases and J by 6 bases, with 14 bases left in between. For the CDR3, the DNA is TGTGCCAGCAGTCTCAGGCCAGTTGGCGAGCAGTACTTC. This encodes CASSLRPVGEQYF.

The CDR3 nucleotides read TGTGCCAGCAGCACACGTAAGATTGGGACTAGCGGGAGTAAGGACAATGAGCAGTTCTTC. It specifies CASSTRKIGTSGSKDNEQFF. The V call is TRBV11-2, the J call TRBJ2-1; 14 nucleotides agree with TRBD2. Germline CDR1 reads SGHAT; CDR2 reads FQNNGV. J lost 5 bases, V lost 5 bases, and 17 bases had no gene match. The CDR3 spans 20 residues.

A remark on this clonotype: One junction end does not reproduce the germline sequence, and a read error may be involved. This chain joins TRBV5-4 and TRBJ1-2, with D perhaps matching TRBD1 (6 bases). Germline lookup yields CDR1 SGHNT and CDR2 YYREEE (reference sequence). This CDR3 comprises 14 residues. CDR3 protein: CAGSHPDRNYGYTF. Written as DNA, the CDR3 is TGTGCCGGCAGCCATCCCGACAGGAACTATGGCTACACCTTC.

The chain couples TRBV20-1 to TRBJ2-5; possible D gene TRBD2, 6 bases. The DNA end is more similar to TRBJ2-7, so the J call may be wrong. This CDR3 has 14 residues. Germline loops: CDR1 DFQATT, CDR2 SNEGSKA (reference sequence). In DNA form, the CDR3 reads TGCAGTGCCACGGGGGACGGGGGAATGGACGAGCAGTACTTC. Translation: CSATGDGGMDEQYF.